The subject of this entry is one T cell receptor beta chain. This CDR3 is 15 amino acids long. The V and J ends lost 6 bases and 6 bases respectively, with 19 bases between them. Germline CDR1 is SGDLS and CDR2 is YYNGEE. RNA in amounts of roughly 0.5 to 1 ug was reverse transcribed with random hexamers. MiXCR was run by TCRdb on the immunoSEQ multiplex PCR reads, yielding one entry per CDR3 protein. The profile shows 240,000 or so distinct CDR3 sequences, 96% of them singletons. The data derive from a study of CD8 T cells in Susac syndrome. Sequenced material: CD4+ T cells from PBMCs. This clonotype was sampled from a human donor with Susac syndrome. J is TRBJ1-5 and V is TRBV9; the D is unclear. CDR3 in DNA: TGTGCCAGCACCCCGGGTGGGGAATGGGGTCAGCCCCAGCATTTT. Translated, it gives CASTPGGEWGQPQHF. Using reference TRBV9 and TRBJ1-5 for the parts outside the CDR3, the full variable domain is DSGVTQTPKHLITATGQRVTLRCSPRSGDLSVYWYQQSLDQGLQFLIQYYNGEERAKGNILERFSAQQFPDLHSELNLSSLELGDSALYFCASTPGGEWGQPQHFGDGTRLSIL.